These T cell receptor beta chains were read from a single sample in a study of cytomegalovirus exposure and HLA in healthy donors. Using immunoSEQ multiplex PCR, the repertoire was profiled, and TCRdb retains in-frame clones only, with some absent. The sample holds 120,000 or so clones, roughly 86% seen once. Sequenced sample: PBMCs. The source of these receptors is a man younger than 30 in good health and CMV-seronegative. Both conserved end residues are part of each CDR3. Fields, in order: V gene, clone size, J gene, D gene, CDR3 DNA, CDR3 protein. A D gene is named only where the DNA matches it firmly. Size is omitted from some rows. Given values are once, few, many or a class for expanded clones.

>TRBV21-1|few|TRBJ1-1|.
TGTGCCAGCAGCGCCGGGACAGGGAAGGGTGAAGCTTTCTTT
CASSAGTGKGEAFF
>TRBV15|.|TRBJ1-1|.
TGTGCCACCAGCAGAGATTACACACCCACTGAAGCTTTCTTT
CATSRDYTPTEAFF
>TRBV27|.|TRBJ2-1|TRBD2
TGTGCCAGCAGTTTTAGCGGGGGGTACGTCGATGAGCAGTTCTTC
CASSFSGGYVDEQFF
>TRBV19|.|TRBJ1-5|TRBD1
TGTGCCAGTAGTCTGAGGACAGGGGATGGTCAGCCCCAGCATTTT
CASSLRTGDGQPQHF
>TRBV19|.|TRBJ2-7|.
TGTGCCAGTAGTCTCCACCTGGAGGGGGGGATCTACGAGCAGTACTTC
CASSLHLEGGIYEQYF
>TRBV7-3|.|TRBJ1-2|TRBD1
TGTGCCAGCAGCCTCGGACAGGGGCCTTATGGCTACACCTTC
CASSLGQGPYGYTF
>TRBV7-3|.|TRBJ2-7|TRBD1
TGTGCCAGCAGCTTAGAGGACAGGGGGTCCTACGAGCAGTACTTC
CASSLEDRGSYEQYF
>TRBV6-1|.|TRBJ1-1|.
TGTGCCAGCAACCCGTACCTGCGTTTTACTGAAGCTTTCTTT
CASNPYLRFTEAFF
>TRBV2|few|TRBJ1-6|.
TGTGCCAGCAGCAGGGATAAGCCAAATTCACCCCTCCACTTT
CASSRDKPNSPLHF
>TRBV6-5|.|TRBJ2-3|.
TGTGCCAGCAGTTCCCTCAGCGGTGCTAGCACAGATACGCAGTATTTT
CASSSLSGASTDTQYF
>TRBV7-9|few|TRBJ1-1|.
TGTGCCAGCACCCCAAGGGTTGCAGGGGAAACTTTCTTT
CASTPRVAGETFF
>TRBV13|.|TRBJ2-3|.
TGTGCCAGCAGCCCACGGGACTTCGAGAAAACGCAGTATTTT
CASSPRDFEKTQYF
>TRBV5-1|.|TRBJ2-1|.
TGCGCCAGCAGCTTGGTAGTAGCCCCCAATGAGCAGTTCTTC
CASSLVVAPNEQFF
>TRBV9|.|TRBJ2-1|.
TGTGCCAGCAGCGAGACAGCCTACAATGAGCAGTTCTTC
CASSETAYNEQFF
>TRBV19|.|TRBJ1-4|TRBD1
TGTGCCAGTAGCCCTGGGGGACAGGGGAATGAAAAACTGTTTTTT
CASSPGGQGNEKLFF
>TRBV5-1|.|TRBJ2-1|TRBD1
TGCGCCAGCAGCTCGGGACAGAAGGGGCAGTTCTTC
CASSSGQKGQFF
>TRBV10-3|.|TRBJ2-3|TRBD1
TGTGCCATCAGTGAGTCAGGGACAGGCCTAGGAGATACGCAGTATTTT
CAISESGTGLGDTQYF
>TRBV7-2|.|TRBJ2-5|TRBD1
TGTGCCAGCAGCACAGGGGGCGGGGAGACCCAGTACTTC
CASSTGGGETQYF
>TRBV5-1|.|TRBJ2-3|.
TGCGCCAGCAGCTTCGAGGAAGGGGGCACAGATACGCAGTATTTT
CASSFEEGGTDTQYF
>TRBV19|.|TRBJ1-3|.
TGTGCCAGTACCAGTTGGGCTCCGGGGGACACCATATATTTT
CASTSWAPGDTIYF
>TRBV6-6|once|TRBJ1-2|.
TGTGCCAGCAGTTACTCGGAGAGTGGCTACACCTTC
CASSYSESGYTF
>TRBV9|.|TRBJ2-3|TRBD2
TGTGCCAGCAGCCCACTTACCGGGACGGGCGGGGGGGCCGATACGCAGTATTTT
CASSPLTGTGGGADTQYF
>TRBV2|.|TRBJ1-2|.
TGTGCCAGCAGTGAAATAGGGCAGGGAGGCTACACCTTC
CASSEIGQGGYTF
>TRBV2|.|TRBJ2-7|.
TGTGCCAGCAGTGAGGGCAGGTACGAGCAGTACTTC
CASSEGRYEQYF
>TRBV7-2|few|TRBJ2-3|TRBD2
TGTGCCAGCAGCTTTCTCTCGGGGGGGGGACGCACAGATACGCAGTATTTT
CASSFLSGGGRTDTQYF
>TRBV6-4|once|TRBJ1-3|TRBD1
TGTGCCAGCAGCGCTGGACAGGGGGTAACCAACACCATATATTTT
CASSAGQGVTNTIYF
>TRBV6-4|.|TRBJ1-1|TRBD1
TGTGCCAGCAGGGACAGGGGGCGGAACACTGAAGCTTTCTTT
CASRDRGRNTEAFF
>TRBV7-9|.|TRBJ1-2|.
TGTTCCAGCAGCTCAGGCGATTATGGCTACACCTTC
CSSSSGDYGYTF
>TRBV2|.|TRBJ1-1|.
TGTGCCAGCAGTGAGCGGATTGAAGCTTTCTTT
CASSERIEAFF
>TRBV4-1|.|TRBJ2-2|.
TGCGCCAGCAGCCGCACGACAGGGAACACCGGGGAGCTGTTTTTT
CASSRTTGNTGELFF
>TRBV5-1|.|TRBJ2-3|.
TGCGCCAGCAGCCCCCCAGGGCGAAGCACAGATACGCAGTATTTT
CASSPPGRSTDTQYF
>TRBV7-3|.|TRBJ1-1|.
TGTGCCAGCAGCTCCGACACGAACACTGAAGCTTTCTTT
CASSSDTNTEAFF
>TRBV5-6|once|TRBJ1-1|TRBD1
TGTGCCAGCAGCCTTGGGACAGAACTCCTTGGCACTGAAGCTTTCTTT
CASSLGTELLGTEAFF
>TRBV13|.|TRBJ2-1|.
TGTGCCAGCAGCTCGCTACATGAGCAGTTCTTC
CASSSLHEQFF
>TRBV11-1|.|TRBJ2-3|TRBD1
TGTGCCAGCAGCTTAGACAGGGGAACAGATACGCAGTATTTT
CASSLDRGTDTQYF
>TRBV5-1|.|TRBJ2-1|TRBD1
TGCGCCAGCATCCCGCAGACAGGGAGCTCCTACAATGAGCAGTTCTTC
CASIPQTGSSYNEQFF
>TRBV9|.|TRBJ2-1|.
TGTGCCAGCAGCGCCGATTCGGGGGCCTACAATGAGCAGTTCTTC
CASSADSGAYNEQFF
>TRBV19|.|TRBJ2-7|.
TGTGCCAGTAGTATAGGAGGAGGGAACTCCTACGAGCAGTACTTC
CASSIGGGNSYEQYF
>TRBV4-1|.|TRBJ1-6|.
TGCGCCAGCAGCCAAGTTGACAGAGATTCAGCCCTCCACTTT
CASSQVDRDSALHF